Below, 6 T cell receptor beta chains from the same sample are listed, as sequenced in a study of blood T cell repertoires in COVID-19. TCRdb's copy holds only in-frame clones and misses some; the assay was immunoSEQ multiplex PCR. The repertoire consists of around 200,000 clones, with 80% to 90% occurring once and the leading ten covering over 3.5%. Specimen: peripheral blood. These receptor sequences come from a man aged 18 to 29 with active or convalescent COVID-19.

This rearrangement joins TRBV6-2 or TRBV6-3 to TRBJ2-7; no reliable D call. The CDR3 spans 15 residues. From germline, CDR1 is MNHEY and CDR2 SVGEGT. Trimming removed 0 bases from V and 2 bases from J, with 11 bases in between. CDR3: CASSYSSGAPYEQYV. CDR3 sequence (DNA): TGTGCCAGCAGTTACTCGTCCGGTGCCCCCTACGAGCAGTACGTC.

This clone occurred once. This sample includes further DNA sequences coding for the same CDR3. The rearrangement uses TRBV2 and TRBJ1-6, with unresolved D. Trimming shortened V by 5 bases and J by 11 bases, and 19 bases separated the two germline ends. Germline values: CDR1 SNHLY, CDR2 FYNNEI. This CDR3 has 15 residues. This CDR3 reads CASSSEGGQLTPLHF. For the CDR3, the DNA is TGTGCCAGCAGTTCCGAGGGAGGGCAGCTTACACCCCTCCACTTT.

CDR3 DNA: TGCGCCAGCAGCTTGGAGGTTTCAGGCACCGGGGAGCTGTTTTTT. Its translation is CASSLEVSGTGELFF. The chain is built from TRBV5-1 and TRBJ2-2; D gene unclear. In germline, CDR1 is SGHRS, CDR2 YFSETQ. Trimming cost V 0 bases and J 4 bases, with 10 bases left between them. The CDR3 sequence is 15 residues long.

The CDR3 DNA reads as TGTGCCAGCAGCCAGTCAACAGGGGCCAATGAAAAACTGTTTTTT. This translates into CASSQSTGANEKLFF. The chain combines TRBV3-1 (or the pseudogene TRBV3-2) with TRBJ1-4, with 7 positions matching TRBD1. Germline V CDR1 and CDR2: LGHDT, YNNKEL (reference sequence). The CDR3 sequence is 15 residues long. J gave up 5 bases and V 3 bases, and 6 bases lay outside the gene matches.

The CDR3 is CASRLAGPYEQYF. In nucleotides, the CDR3 is TGTGCCAGCAGATTAGCGGGTCCCTACGAGCAGTACTTC. The chain couples TRBV27 to TRBJ2-7, with TRBD2 identical over 7 bases. Losses at the gene ends were 6 bases for V and 2 bases for J; bases not matched to a gene: 4. This CDR3 region has 13 residues. Germline V gene data show CDR1 as MNHEY and CDR2 as SMNVEV (reference sequence).

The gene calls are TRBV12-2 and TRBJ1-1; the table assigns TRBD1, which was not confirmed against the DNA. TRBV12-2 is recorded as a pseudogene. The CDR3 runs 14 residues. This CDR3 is CASRNDRGNTEAFF. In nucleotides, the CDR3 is TGTGCAAGTCGCAATGACAGGGGGAACACTGAAGCTTTCTTT.